The clone carrying this TCR beta chain was observed a handful of times. The source of the sample is a study of T cells of healthy individuals. Via MiXCR, TCRdb re-called the 5' RACE reads, giving one row per CDR3 protein. The sample lists around 98,000 distinct CDR3 sequences; approximately 18% were seen once. Per germline, CDR1 SGDLS and CDR2 YYNGEE. The V segment lost 5 bases and the J segment 0 bases; nucleotides outside the gene matches: 7. The CDR3 runs 15 residues. The TCR originated in a human donor in good health. The chain carries TRBV9 and TRBJ2-5, with 7 bases identical to TRBD2. The CDR3 here is CASSPAGGNQETQYF. CDR3 DNA sequence: TGTGCCAGCAGTCCCGCCGGGGGGAACCAAGAGACCCAGTACTTC.